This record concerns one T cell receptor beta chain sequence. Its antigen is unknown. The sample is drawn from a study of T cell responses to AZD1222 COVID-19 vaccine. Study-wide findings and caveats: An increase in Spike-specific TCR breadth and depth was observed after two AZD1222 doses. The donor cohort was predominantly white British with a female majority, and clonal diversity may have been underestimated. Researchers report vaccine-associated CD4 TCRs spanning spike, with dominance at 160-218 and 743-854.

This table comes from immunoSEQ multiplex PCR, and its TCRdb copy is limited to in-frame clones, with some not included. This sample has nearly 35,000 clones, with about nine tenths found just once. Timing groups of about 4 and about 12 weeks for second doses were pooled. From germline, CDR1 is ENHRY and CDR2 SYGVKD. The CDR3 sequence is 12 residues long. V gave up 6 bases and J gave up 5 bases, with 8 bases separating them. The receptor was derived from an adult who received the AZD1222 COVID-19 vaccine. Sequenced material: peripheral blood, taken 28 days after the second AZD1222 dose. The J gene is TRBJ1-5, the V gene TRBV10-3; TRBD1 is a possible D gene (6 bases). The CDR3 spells CAISGGDQPQHF. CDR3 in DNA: TGTGCCATCAGCGGGGGCGATCAGCCCCAGCATTTT.